These 8 T cell receptor beta chains were sequenced from one sample in a study of T cell responses to AZD1222 COVID-19 vaccine. Clones were sequenced by immunoSEQ multiplex PCR, and TCRdb holds only the in-frame ones, with some missing. The sample includes about 120,000 clones, approximately 90% of them seen just once. The material sequenced was peripheral blood, taken on day 0 of AZD1222 vaccination. The receptors here all came from an adult in good health.

The chain has TRBV6-6 and TRBJ1-5; 7 bases match TRBD1. Losses at the gene ends were 0 bases for V and 5 bases for J; bases not matched to a gene: 4. In germline, CDR1 is MNHNY, CDR2 SVGAGI (reference sequence). CDR3 length equals 15 residues. The CDR3 loop reads CASSYSGDSHQPQHF. DNA for the CDR3: TGTGCCAGCAGTTACTCGGGGGACAGTCATCAGCCCCAGCATTTT.

The rearrangement joins TRBV3-1 (or the pseudogene TRBV3-2) to TRBJ2-3, with D unresolved. V lost 4 bases, J lost 0 bases, and 8 bases lay in between. The CDR3 loop spans 14 amino acids. CDR1 LGHDT and CDR2 YNNKEL come from the germline V gene (reference sequence). CDR3 DNA sequence: TGTGCCAGCAGCCCCACGAGTAGCACAGATACGCAGTATTTT. Protein sequence: CASSPTSSTDTQYF.

The V gene is TRBV27, the J gene TRBJ1-2, with TRBD1 identical over 7 bases. This CDR3 comprises 12 residues. The V and J ends lost 5 bases and 7 bases, in that order; junction bases with no gene match: 4. From germline, CDR1 is MNHEY and CDR2 SMNVEV (reference sequence). The CDR3 DNA reads TGTGCCAGCAGTCCGCAGGGGGGTGGCTACACCTTC. This sequence encodes CASSPQGGGYTF.

The V call is TRBV9, the J call TRBJ1-2; the D is unclear. Deletions cut 1 base from V and 8 bases from J, with 12 bases between. The CDR3 is 13 amino acids. Germline assignment: CDR1 SGDLS and CDR2 YYNGEE. The CDR3: CASSVLQSGGYTF. In DNA form, the CDR3 reads TGTGCCAGCAGCGTACTTCAGAGTGGGGGCTACACCTTC.

The V and J genes are TRBV6-6 and TRBJ1-1; TRBD1 aligns across 7 bases. Germline assignment: CDR1 MNHNY and CDR2 SVGAGI (reference sequence). The CDR3 is 15 residues long. J gave up 0 bases and V 6 bases, and 7 bases lay outside the gene matches. The CDR3 loop is CASSDRAGMNTEAFF. In DNA, the CDR3 is TGTGCCAGCAGCGACAGGGCGGGAATGAACACTGAAGCTTTCTTT.

V usage is TRBV12-3 or TRBV12-4 and J usage is TRBJ1-5; D gene ambiguous. The V end was cut by 3 bases, the J end by 6 bases, with 6 bases between. The CDR3 is 12 residues long. As DNA, the CDR3 is TGTGCCAGCAGTTTGAGGGCTCAGCCCCAGCATTTT. As protein: CASSLRAQPQHF.

The chain employs TRBV5-1 and TRBJ2-1; 11 bases map to TRBD2. The J segment lost 4 bases and the V segment lost 4 bases, leaving 10 bases of the junction unmatched. Germline V CDR1 and CDR2: SGHRS, YFSETQ. This CDR3 has 17 amino acids. DNA for the CDR3: TGCGCCAGCAGCCCCAACCTAATAGCGGGGGGGTACAATGAGCAGTTCTTC. Its translation is CASSPNLIAGGYNEQFF.

J is TRBJ1-2 and V is TRBV4-1; 9 positions match TRBD1. This CDR3 is built from 15 residues. Germline assignment: CDR1 MGHRA and CDR2 YSYEKL. V shed 7 bases, J shed 0 bases, and the junction held 6 bases outside the gene matches. The CDR3 DNA reads TGCGCCAGCAACCCGGGACAGGGTCCTAACTATGGCTACACCTTC. As protein: CASNPGQGPNYGYTF.